The present entry profiles one T cell receptor beta chain with its context. The data are from a study of a mutant IDH1 vaccine in newly diagnosed glioma. The wider study: Previous care, which was radiotherapy, temozolomide, or both, most often involved both.

Repertoires were generated with immunoSEQ multiplex PCR, while TCRdb's copy carries only in-frame clones and drops some. The sample carries about 50,000 clones, roughly 85% recorded once. Time point described: baseline, week 1 (first vaccination visit). The treatment: pre-vaccination baseline after standard-of-care therapy. Donors harbored newly found WHO grade 3 or 4 IDH1-mutant, ATRX-lost astrocytomas. CDR1 SEHNR and CDR2 FQNEAQ come from the germline V gene (reference sequence). V lost 6 bases and J lost 1, with 9 bases in between. The CDR3 contains 13 residues. The TCR sequence derives from a man aged 35 to 55 with glioma. The chain carries TRBV7-9 and TRBJ1-1, with D possibly TRBD1 on 5 matching bases. The material was PBMCs, obtained from a glioma patient treated with radiotherapy, temozolomide or both. CDR3 bases: TGTGCCAGCAGATCCGGGACGAACACTGAAGCTTTCTTT. This gives the protein CASRSGTNTEAFF. Based on the CDR3 plus reference TRBV7-9 and TRBJ1-1, the full variable domain is DTGVSQNPRHKITKRGQNVTFRCDPISEHNRLYWYRQTLGQGPEFLTYFQNEAQLEKSRLLSDRFSAERPKGSFSTLEIQRTEQGDSAMYLCASRSGTNTEAFFGQGTRLTVV.